This T cell receptor beta chain was observed in a study of control samples from healthy donors and cancer patients. This CDR3 spans 13 amino acids. From germline, CDR1 is GTSNPN and CDR2 SVGIG (reference sequence). Trimming took 2 bases from V and 4 from J, leaving 11 bases between them. The table came from immunoSEQ multiplex PCR; TCRdb's copy has only in-frame clones and leaves some out. The table lists 400,000 to 500,000 clones, roughly 90% of them singletons. J is TRBJ1-2 and V is TRBV30; weak D call: TRBD1 (6 bases). The sequenced sample was PBMCs. This receptor was taken from a man aged 35-49 years with head and neck cancer. CDR3 DNA: TGTGCCTGGAGTCCCGGGACAATCTATGGCTACACCTTC. Amino acids: CAWSPGTIYGYTF.